These 18 T cell receptor beta chains share one sample of origin, sequenced in a study of blood T cell repertoires in COVID-19. Libraries were prepared by immunoSEQ multiplex PCR; TCRdb keeps only in-frame clonotypes and omits some of them. The repertoire holds tens of thousands of clones, with roughly 85% as singletons. Sequencing used peripheral blood. These receptors were collected from a human donor in a cohort sampled during active COVID-19.

The V call is TRBV4-1, the J call TRBJ2-7; 10 nucleotides align to TRBD2. The CDR3 runs 17 residues. From germline, CDR1 is MGHRA and CDR2 YSYEKL. Germline trimming cut 0 bases from V and 2 bases from J; bases unmatched to any gene: 7. The CDR3 DNA follows: TGCGCCAGCAGCCAAGAGCCCCTAGCGGGAGATACCTACGAGCAGTACTTC. Its translation is CASSQEPLAGDTYEQYF.

The chain couples TRBV5-4 to TRBJ2-5; 8 nucleotides match TRBD2. This CDR3 has 16 amino acids. J gave up 7 bases and V 3 bases, and 14 bases lay outside the gene matches. Germline V gives CDR1 SGHNT, CDR2 YYREEE (reference sequence). CDR3 sequence reads: CASSSKRERTLGTQYF. CDR3 DNA: TGTGCCAGCAGCTCCAAGCGGGAGCGGACCCTAGGGACCCAGTACTTC.

This chain joins TRBV7-2 and TRBJ2-3; 10 nucleotides match TRBD2. CDR3 length equals 17 residues. Trimming cost V 6 bases and J 0 bases; bases outside gene matches: 9. Germline lookup yields CDR1 SGHTA and CDR2 FQGNSA. The CDR3 sequence is CASSQIRTSGSTDTQYF. As DNA, the CDR3 is TGTGCCAGCAGTCAAATAAGGACTAGCGGTAGCACAGATACGCAGTATTTT.

The genes are TRBV5-1 and TRBJ1-1; a weak D match, TRBD1 (5 bases). V dropped 3 bases and J dropped 6 bases, with 9 bases sitting between them. CDR3 length equals 12 residues. Germline V CDR1 and CDR2: SGHRS, YFSETQ. CDR3 sequence: CASSSQGSEAFF. The CDR3 DNA follows: TGCGCCAGCAGCTCCCAGGGCTCTGAAGCTTTCTTT.

This chain connects TRBV7-6 to TRBJ1-5; TRBD1 matches at 8 bases. This CDR3 has 15 amino acids. The V segment lost 5 bases and the J segment 2 bases; nucleotides outside the gene matches: 5. Germline CDR1 reads SGHVS; CDR2 reads FNYEAQ. The CDR3 region has the DNA TGTGCCAGCAGCGGGGGGACAGGCCGCAATCAGCCCCAGCATTTT. It specifies CASSGGTGRNQPQHF.

The CDR3 bases are TGTGCCAGTAGGAACCCTGAGAGGACCCAGTACTTC. As protein: CASRNPERTQYF. This rearrangement joins TRBV19 to TRBJ2-5; D not certain. Between the trimmed V and J ends, which lost 6 bases and 7 bases, there was a span of 12 bases. CDR3 length: 12 amino acids. Germline lookup yields CDR1 LNHDA and CDR2 SQIVND (reference sequence).

In this sample, this clone turned up a few times. The genes are TRBV10-3 and TRBJ1-2; the D is unclear. Germline assignment: CDR1 ENHRY and CDR2 SYGVKD. The length of the CDR3 is 13 residues. V was shortened by 2 bases and J by 3 bases, with 7 bases between the two germline ends. The chain's CDR3 is CAISENQDYGYTF. As DNA, the CDR3 is TGTGCCATCAGTGAGAACCAGGACTATGGCTACACCTTC.

This clone showed up just once. V and J are TRBV2 and TRBJ2-2; the match to TRBD2 covers 12 bases. The CDR3 consists of 17 residues. Germline assignment: CDR1 SNHLY and CDR2 FYNNEI. V lost 6 bases and J lost 4; bases outside the gene matches: 9. CDR3 sequence (DNA): TGTGCCAGCAGGCGCCTAGCGGGAGGGACGGGCACCGGGGAGCTGTTTTTT. It encodes CASRRLAGGTGTGELFF. Full variable domain (remainder filled in from reference TRBV2 and TRBJ2-2): EPEVTQTPSHQVTQMGQEVILRCVPISNHLYFYWYRQILGQKVEFLVSFYNNEISEKSEIFDDQFSVERPDGSNFTLKIRSTKLEDSAMYFCASRRLAGGTGTGELFFGEGSRLTVL.

The V gene is TRBV4-3, the J gene TRBJ2-5, with TRBD1 as a possible D gene (5 bases). The length of the CDR3 is 14 residues. V dropped 4 bases and J dropped 4 bases, with 13 bases sitting between them. CDR1 and CDR2 (germline): LGHNA, YSLEER. CDR3 nucleotide sequence: TGCGCCAGCAGCCGGTCCAGGGTGGCAGAGACCCAGTACTTC. Amino acids: CASSRSRVAETQYF.

The CDR3 is CASSSGTGGVNTEAFF. The CDR3 region has the DNA TGTGCCAGCAGCTCCGGGACAGGGGGCGTGAACACTGAAGCTTTCTTT. The chain uses TRBV28 and TRBJ1-1; 12 bases map to TRBD1. The length of the CDR3 is 16 residues. Trimming took 6 bases from V and 0 from J; bases not matched to a gene: 5. CDR1 MDHEN and CDR2 SYDVKM come from the germline V gene.

This chain joins TRBV7-2 and TRBJ2-7; D is undetermined. CDR1 is SGHTA and CDR2 is FQGNSA in the germline V gene. Trimming cost V 3 bases and J 2 bases, with 14 bases left between them. CDR3 size: 15 residues. This CDR3 reads CASSLAYDAAYEQYF. The DNA of the CDR3 is TGTGCCAGCAGCTTGGCCTATGATGCGGCCTACGAGCAGTACTTC.

The chain links TRBV19 to TRBJ2-3, with TRBD2 identical over 9 bases. J was trimmed by 1 base and V by 4 bases; bases with no gene match: 12. The CDR3 loop spans 18 amino acids. Germline CDR1 LNHDA, CDR2 SQIVND (reference sequence). CDR3 protein: CASSKASPSGMGTDTQYF. CDR3 DNA: TGTGCCAGTAGTAAAGCCTCCCCTAGCGGGATGGGCACAGATACGCAGTATTTT.

The V call is TRBV4-3, the J call TRBJ2-2; 12 bases map to TRBD2. Germline V CDR1 and CDR2: LGHNA, YSLEER. This CDR3 contains 18 residues. V shed 0 bases, J shed 4 bases, and the junction held 6 bases outside the gene matches. For the CDR3, the DNA is TGCGCCAGCAGCCAAGAGTGGGCTAGCGGGAGGGCCACCGGGGAGCTGTTTTTT. Translation: CASSQEWASGRATGELFF.

This CDR3 reads CSVAGQGALSTEAFF. In DNA form, the CDR3 reads TGCAGCGTTGCGGGGCAGGGGGCTTTGAGCACTGAAGCTTTCTTT. The chain is built from TRBV29-1 and TRBJ1-1; 8 nucleotides match TRBD1. CDR3 length equals 15 residues. Germline CDR1 is SQVTM and CDR2 is ANQGSEA. The J segment lost 4 bases and the V segment lost 4 bases, leaving 11 bases of the junction unmatched. The entire variable domain, with the rest obtained from reference TRBV29-1 and TRBJ1-1, is as follows: SAVISQKPSRDICQRGTSLTIQCQVDSQVTMMFWYRQQPGQSLTLIATANQGSEATYESGFVIDKFPISRPNLTFSTLTVSNMSPEDSSIYLCSVAGQGALSTEAFFGQGTRLTVV.

V usage is TRBV7-8 and J usage is TRBJ2-7, with 8 bases fitting TRBD2. The CDR3 consists of 17 residues. V trimming: 3 bases; J trimming: 7 bases; junction bases outside the gene matches: 17. Germline V CDR1 and CDR2: SGHVS, FQNEAQ. The CDR3 DNA follows: TGTGCCAGCAGCTTGGGTAGCGGGACGACACCTCTAGGGGAGCAGTACTTC. This gives the protein CASSLGSGTTPLGEQYF.

A single count supports this clone. This chain connects TRBV6-5 to TRBJ2-5; TRBD1 matches 7 bases. The V gene's germline CDR1 is MNHEY and CDR2 SVGAGI. V trimming: 10 bases; J trimming: 1 base; junction bases outside the gene matches: 9. The CDR3 runs 14 residues. The CDR3 spells CATQGWGSQETQYF. DNA of the CDR3: TGTGCCACACAGGGGTGGGGCTCCCAAGAGACCCAGTACTTC.

The rearrangement uses TRBV9 and TRBJ1-4; 7 bases align to TRBD1. Unmatched junction bases numbered 9, after V lost 3 bases and J lost 7 bases. The CDR3 extends over 15 amino acids. CDR1 and CDR2 from the germline V gene are SGDLS and YYNGEE. Written as DNA, the CDR3 is TGTGCCAGCAGCGAGACAGGGAAAGTACGTGAAAAACTGTTTTTT. This encodes CASSETGKVREKLFF.

This chain links TRBV5-8 with TRBJ2-1, with TRBD2 matching over 10 bases. The germline V gene encodes CDR1 SGHTS and CDR2 YDEGEE. The length of the CDR3 is 15 residues. V trimming: 4 bases; J trimming: 4 bases; junction bases outside the gene matches: 5. Written as DNA, the CDR3 is TGTGCCAGCAGCGGTGGGACTAGCGTTTACAATGAGCAGTTCTTC. Its protein product is CASSGGTSVYNEQFF.